This T cell receptor (beta chain) came from a study of identical twins. It was template switching that added a universal primer site, and there were unique molecular identifiers on the cDNA. TCRdb fed the 5' RACE reads into MiXCR, producing one record per CDR3 protein. The sample gives about 720,000 distinct CDR3 sequences, about 18% of which show up once; about an eighth is in the top ten. Germline V gene sequence: CDR1 SGHNT, CDR2 YYREEE (reference sequence). This CDR3 has 18 amino acids. The germline V and J ends were trimmed by 3 bases and 6 bases, with 24 bases remaining between them. Only one count was recorded for this clonotype. The data were also submitted as part of a second study, on T cells expressing NK-cell markers. In that study: HCMV seropositivity characterized most of the eight sequenced donors, and seronegativity one.

Sample: PBMCs. The rearrangement links TRBV5-4 to TRBJ1-4; D remains unclear. This clonotype was obtained from a woman between 18 and 30 years old in good health. The DNA for the CDR3 is TGTGCCAGCAGCTGGCGGCGGTCGATGGAGGATCCCCATGAAAAACTGTTTTTT. It codes for CASSWRRSMEDPHEKLFF.